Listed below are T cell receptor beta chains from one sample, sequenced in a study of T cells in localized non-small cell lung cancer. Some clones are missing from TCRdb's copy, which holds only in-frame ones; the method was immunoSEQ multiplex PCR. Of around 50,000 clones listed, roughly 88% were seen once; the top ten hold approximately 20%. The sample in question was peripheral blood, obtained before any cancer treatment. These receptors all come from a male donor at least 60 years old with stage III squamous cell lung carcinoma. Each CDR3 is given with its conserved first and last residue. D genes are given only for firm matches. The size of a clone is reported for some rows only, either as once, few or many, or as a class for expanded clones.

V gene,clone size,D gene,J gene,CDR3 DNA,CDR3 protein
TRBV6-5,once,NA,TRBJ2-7,TGTGCCAGCAGTTACTCGTACCGCTACGAGCAGTACTTC,CASSYSYRYEQYF
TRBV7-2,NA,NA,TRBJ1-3,TGTGCCAGCAGCTTATACTCTGGAAACACCATATATTTT,CASSLYSGNTIYF
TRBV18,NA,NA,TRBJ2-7,TGTGCCAGCTCACCACCGATTTCCTACGAGCAGTACTTC,CASSPPISYEQYF
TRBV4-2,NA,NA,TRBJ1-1,TGTGCCAGCAGCTCAGGGCTCGGAACTGAAGCTTTCTTT,CASSSGLGTEAFF
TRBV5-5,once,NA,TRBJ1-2,TGTGCCAGCAGCTGGGATCCGTCCTATGGCTACACCTTC,CASSWDPSYGYTF
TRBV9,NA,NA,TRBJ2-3,TGTGCCAGCAGCGTAGCTACCTTCGGGGGAACAGATACGCAGTATTTT,CASSVATFGGTDTQYF
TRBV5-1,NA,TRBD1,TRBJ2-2,TGCGCCAGCAGCCCCTTGGGACAGGAGAACACCGGGGAGCTGTTTTTT,CASSPLGQENTGELFF
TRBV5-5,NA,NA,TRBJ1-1,TGTGCCAGCAGCTTGGGGGGAGCAACTGAAGCTTTCTTT,CASSLGGATEAFF
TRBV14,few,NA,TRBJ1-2,TGTGCCAGCAGCCAAGGAACAGGAAGATACACCTTC,CASSQGTGRYTF
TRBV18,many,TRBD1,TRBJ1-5,TGTGCCAGCTCAGCCGACAGGGTCAATCAGCCCCAGCATTTT,CASSADRVNQPQHF
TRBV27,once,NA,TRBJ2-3,TGTGCCAGCAGTTCCCTAGGAGATACGCAGTATTTT,CASSSLGDTQYF
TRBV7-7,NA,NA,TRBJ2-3,TGTGCCAGCAGCTTAAATTTTCCAGATACGCAGTATTTT,CASSLNFPDTQYF
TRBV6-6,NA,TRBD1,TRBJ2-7,TGTGCCAGCAGGCCGACAGGGTCGGTCTACGAGCAGTACTTC,CASRPTGSVYEQYF
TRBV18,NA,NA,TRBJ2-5,TGTGCCAGCTCGATTAGGGGTGTGGAGACCCAGTACTTC,CASSIRGVETQYF
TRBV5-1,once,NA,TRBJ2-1,TGCGCCAGTAGGCCCTCCTACAATGAGCAGTTCTTC,CASRPSYNEQFF
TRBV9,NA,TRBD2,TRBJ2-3,TGTGCCAGCAGCGTAGCTTCGACTAGCGGGAGTCGTGATACGCAGTATTTT,CASSVASTSGSRDTQYF
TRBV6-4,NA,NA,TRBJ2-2,TGTGCCAGCAGTGACTCGTCAGGTCGGGGGGAGCTGTTTTTT,CASSDSSGRGELFF
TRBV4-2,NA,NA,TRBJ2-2,TGTGCCAGCCGGACCGGCGGGATGGGAACCGGGGAGCTGTTTTTT,CASRTGGMGTGELFF
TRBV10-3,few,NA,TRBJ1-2,TGTGCCATCAGTGAGTCGAGAGGGGAGGGCTACACCTTC,CAISESRGEGYTF
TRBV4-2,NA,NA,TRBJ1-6,TGTGCCAGCAGCCAAGATCCGACTGTTTATAATTCACCCCTCCACTTT,CASSQDPTVYNSPLHF
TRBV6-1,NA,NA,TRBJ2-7,TGTGCCAGCACCGACAGGAGCGCCGAATTC,CASTDRSAEF
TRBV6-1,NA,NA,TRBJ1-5,TGTGCCAGCAGTGAAGTGGCCGTACATCAGCCCCAGCATTTT,CASSEVAVHQPQHF
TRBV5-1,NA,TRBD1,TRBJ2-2,TGCGCCAGCAGACCCGGGACAGAAAACACCGGGGAGCTGTTTTTT,CASRPGTENTGELFF
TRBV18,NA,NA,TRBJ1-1,TGTGCCAGCTCTCGAGGCGAGGGTATGGGCACTGAAGCTTTCTTT,CASSRGEGMGTEAFF
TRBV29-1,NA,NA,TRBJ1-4,TGCAGCGTTGAAGATCATGGGGGCGCGGGAGAAAAACTGTTTTTT,CSVEDHGGAGEKLFF
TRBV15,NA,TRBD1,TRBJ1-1,TGTGCCACCAGCAGAGGTGGGACAGCTCAGAACACTGAAGCTTTCTTT,CATSRGGTAQNTEAFF
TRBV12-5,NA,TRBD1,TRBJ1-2,TGTGCTAGTGGTACGGGACAGGGACTAGTAGACTATGGCTACACCTTC,CASGTGQGLVDYGYTF
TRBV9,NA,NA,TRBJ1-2,TGTGCCAGCAGCGTTAGGGACTCTGGGAGCTACACCTTC,CASSVRDSGSYTF